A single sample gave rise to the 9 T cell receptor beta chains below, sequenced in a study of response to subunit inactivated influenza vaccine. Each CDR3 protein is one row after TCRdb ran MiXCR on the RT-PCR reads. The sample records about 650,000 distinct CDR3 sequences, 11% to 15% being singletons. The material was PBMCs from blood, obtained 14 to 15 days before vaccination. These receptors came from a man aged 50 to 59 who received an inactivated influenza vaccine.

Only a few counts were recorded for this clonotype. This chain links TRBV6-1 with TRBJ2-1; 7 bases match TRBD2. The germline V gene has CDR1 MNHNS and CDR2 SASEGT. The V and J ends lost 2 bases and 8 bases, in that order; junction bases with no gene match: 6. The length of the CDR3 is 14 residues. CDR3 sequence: CASSEIGREYEQFF. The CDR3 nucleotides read TGTGCCAGCAGTGAAATAGGGCGGGAGTATGAGCAGTTCTTC.

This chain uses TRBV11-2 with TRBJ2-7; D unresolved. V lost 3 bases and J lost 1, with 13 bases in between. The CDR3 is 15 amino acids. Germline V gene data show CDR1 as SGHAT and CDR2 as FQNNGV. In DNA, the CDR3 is TGTGCCAGCAGCTTGTTACAGACCAATTCCTACGAGCAGTACTTC. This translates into CASSLLQTNSYEQYF.

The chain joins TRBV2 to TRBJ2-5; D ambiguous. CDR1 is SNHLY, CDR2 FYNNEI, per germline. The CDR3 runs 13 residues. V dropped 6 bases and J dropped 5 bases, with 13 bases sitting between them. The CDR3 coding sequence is TGTGCCAGCAGGGGAACCGAGTTGGAGACCCAGTACTTC. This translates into CASRGTELETQYF.

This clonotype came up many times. The CDR3 region is CASSDSGSRNEQFF. The CDR3, as DNA: TGTGCCAGCAGTGATAGCGGGAGCCGCAATGAGCAGTTCTTC. The rearrangement uses TRBV2 and TRBJ2-1; 9 bases map to TRBD2. V gave up 3 bases and J gave up 6 bases; unmatched junction bases: 3. This CDR3 is built from 14 residues. CDR1 and CDR2 from the germline V gene are SNHLY and FYNNEI.

The CDR3 sequence: CASSVGIGEQYF. CDR3 DNA sequence: TGTGCCAGCAGCGTAGGGATCGGTGAGCAGTACTTC. This chain links TRBV9 with TRBJ2-7; D unclear. Germline V gene data show CDR1 as SGDLS and CDR2 as YYNGEE. V lost 0 bases to trimming and J lost 7 bases, with 8 bases between them. The CDR3 extends over 12 amino acids.

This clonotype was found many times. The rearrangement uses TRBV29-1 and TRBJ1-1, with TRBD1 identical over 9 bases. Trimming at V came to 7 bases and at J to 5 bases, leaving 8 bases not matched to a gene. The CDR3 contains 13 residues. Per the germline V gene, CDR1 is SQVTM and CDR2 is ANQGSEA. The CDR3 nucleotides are TGCAGCGGCCTGACAGGGGGTTGGACTGAAGCTTTCTTT. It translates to CSGLTGGWTEAFF.

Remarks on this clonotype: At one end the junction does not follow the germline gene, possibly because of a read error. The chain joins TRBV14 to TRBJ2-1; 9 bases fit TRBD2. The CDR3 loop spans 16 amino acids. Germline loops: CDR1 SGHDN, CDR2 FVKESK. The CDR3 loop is CASSEEGLALNNEQFF. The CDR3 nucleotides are TGTGCCAGCAGCGAAGAGGGACTAGCCTTGAACAATGAGCAGTTCTTC. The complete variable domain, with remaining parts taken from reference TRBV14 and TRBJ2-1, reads EAGVTQFPSHSVIEKGQTVTLRCDPISGHDNLYWYRRVMGKEIKFLLHFVKESKQDESGMPNNRFLAERTGGTYSTLKVQPAELEDSGVYFCASSEEGLALNNEQFFGPGTRLTVL.

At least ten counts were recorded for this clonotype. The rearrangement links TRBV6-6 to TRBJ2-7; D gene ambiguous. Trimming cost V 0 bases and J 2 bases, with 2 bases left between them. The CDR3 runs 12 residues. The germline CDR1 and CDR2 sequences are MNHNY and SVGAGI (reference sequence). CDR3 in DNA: TGTGCCAGCAGTTACTCGCCCTACGAGCAGTACTTC. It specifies CASSYSPYEQYF.

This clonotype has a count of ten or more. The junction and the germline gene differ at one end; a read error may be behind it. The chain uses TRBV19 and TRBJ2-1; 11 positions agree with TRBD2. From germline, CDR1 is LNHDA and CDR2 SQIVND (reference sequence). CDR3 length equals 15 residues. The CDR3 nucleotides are TGCGCCAGCAGCATCGGGACTAGCGGTTACAATGAGCAGTTCTTC. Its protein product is CASSIGTSGYNEQFF.